This T cell receptor beta chain was documented in a study of type 1 regulatory T cells. Across the whole study: T-allo10 is an in vitro-generated, Tr1-enriched CD4 T cell product specific for alloantigen.

TCRdb re-derived calls from the reads in MiXCR, one entry per CDR3 protein. Here the sample spans some 60,000 distinct CDR3 sequences, less than 70% being singletons. Points on this clonotype: Its specificity is unknown.

Findings and limits, study-wide: Tr1 cells had a more restricted TCR repertoire than non-Tr1 cells.

This receptor was obtained from a human donor in good health. The source material was cultured non-Tr1 T cells, either the whole culture or a sorted T cell fraction (not recorded which).

The CDR3 is CASSPSRGSGANVLTF. The CDR3 nucleotides are TGCGCCAGCAGCCCGAGTCGGGGGTCTGGGGCCAACGTCCTGACTTTC. V gene TRBV5-1 combines with J gene TRBJ2-6, with a possible D match to TRBD2 (6 bases). The CDR3 runs to 16 residues. Germline lookup yields CDR1 SGHRS and CDR2 YFSETQ. The germline V and J ends were trimmed by 4 bases and 1 base, with 12 bases remaining between them.